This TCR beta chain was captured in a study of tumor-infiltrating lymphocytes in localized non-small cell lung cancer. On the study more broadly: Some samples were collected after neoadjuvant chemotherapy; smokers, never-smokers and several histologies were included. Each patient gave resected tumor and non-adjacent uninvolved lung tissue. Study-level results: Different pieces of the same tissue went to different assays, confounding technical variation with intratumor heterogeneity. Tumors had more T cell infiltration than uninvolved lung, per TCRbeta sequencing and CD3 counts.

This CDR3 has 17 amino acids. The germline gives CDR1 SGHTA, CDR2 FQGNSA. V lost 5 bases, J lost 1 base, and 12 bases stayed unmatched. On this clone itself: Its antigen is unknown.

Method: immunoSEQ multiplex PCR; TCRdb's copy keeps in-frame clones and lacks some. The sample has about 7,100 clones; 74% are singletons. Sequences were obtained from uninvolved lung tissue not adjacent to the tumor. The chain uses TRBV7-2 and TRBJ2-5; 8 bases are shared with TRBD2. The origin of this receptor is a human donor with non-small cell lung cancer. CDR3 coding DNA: TGTGCCAGCAGCCGGTCCCGCTCTAGCGGGCTCCAAGAGACCCAGTACTTC. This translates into CASSRSRSSGLQETQYF.